This T cell receptor (beta chain) emerged from a study of blood T cell repertoires in COVID-19. The overall study: PBMCs, B-cell-depleted T cells, or T cells provided the cDNA or gDNA that made up the material.

In the authors' workflow: Amplification with reference gene primers provided the estimates of nucleated cell counts. The data were produced by immunoSEQ multiplex PCR, yet TCRdb's version contains in-frame clones alone and is incomplete. V and J calls and clone size follow that table, whereas D and trimming were derived from the DNA. The sample has roughly 280,000 clones; around 90% are singletons. CDR1 GTSNPN and CDR2 SVGIG come from the germline V gene (reference sequence). Trimming took 4 bases from V and 3 from J, leaving 6 bases between them. This CDR3 spans 11 amino acids. V gene TRBV30 combines with J gene TRBJ2-5; D is perhaps TRBD1 (5 bases). Sequenced input: peripheral blood. This clonotype was sampled from a woman in her sixties with COVID-19, enrolled during active disease. CDR3 in amino acids: CAWTGKETQYF. The CDR3 DNA reads TGTGCCTGGACAGGGAAAGAGACCCAGTACTTC. Variable domain in full (rest from reference TRBV30 and TRBJ2-5): SQTIHQWPATLVQPVGSPLSLECTVEGTSNPNLYWYRQAAGRGLQLLFYSVGIGQISSEVPQNLSASRPQDRQFILSSKKLLLSDSGFYLCAWTGKETQYFGPGTRLLVL.